A single sample is the source of the 19 T cell receptor beta chains below, sequenced in a study of blood T cells in healthy people across ages. For the second PCR, which ran for about 6 to 11 cycles, a sample-barcoded 5' primer and a J-beta primer mix were used. TCRdb reprocessed the 5' RACE reads via MiXCR and lists one record per CDR3 protein. The sample has approximately 800,000 distinct CDR3 sequences; 62% are singletons. What was sequenced was blood. The receptors originated from a man aged 25-40 years in good health.

This clonotype was found a few times. The V call is TRBV24-1, the J call TRBJ1-1, with 8 bases lining up with TRBD1. Germline-derived CDR1 and CDR2 are KGHDR and SFDVKD. V lost 12 bases and J lost 4; bases outside the gene matches: 6. This CDR3 has 12 residues. The DNA for the CDR3 is TGTGCCTCCGGACAGGGCCCCACTGAAGCTTTCTTT. It encodes CASGQGPTEAFF.

The chain combines TRBV7-2 with TRBJ1-2, with D hard to call. This CDR3 has 14 residues. CDR1 and CDR2 from the germline V gene are SGHTA and FQGNSA. With 5 bases removed from V and 6 bases from J, the gap between germline ends came to 16 bases. CDR3 loop: CASSRGPGSDGYTF. The CDR3 DNA is TGTGCCAGCAGCAGAGGACCTGGGAGCGATGGCTACACCTTC.

The table lists this clonotype with a count of one. The V call is TRBV28, the J call TRBJ1-4; 8 nucleotides agree with TRBD1. Per germline, CDR1 MDHEN and CDR2 SYDVKM. The V and J ends lost 5 bases and 7 bases, in that order; junction bases with no gene match: 6. The length of the CDR3 is 14 residues. Here the CDR3 DNA reads TGTGCCAGCAGTAACCAGGGGGCGTCTGAAAAACTGTTTTTT. Translation: CASSNQGASEKLFF.

The DNA of the CDR3 is TGTGCCAGCAGTTTATTGCAGGGTAGGACATACAATGAGCAGTTCTTC. The encoded protein is CASSLLQGRTYNEQFF. The gene calls are TRBV12-3 or TRBV12-4 and TRBJ2-1; weak D call: TRBD1 (5 bases). The V end lost 2 bases, the J end lost 4 bases, and 15 bases lay between the germline ends. The CDR3 loop spans 16 amino acids.

The chain's CDR3 is CAISESTFQETQYF. CDR3 bases: TGTGCCATCAGTGAGTCAACCTTCCAAGAGACCCAGTACTTC. The chain is built from TRBV10-3 and TRBJ2-5, with D unresolved. V lost 0 bases to trimming and J lost 1 base, with 6 bases between them. Germline CDR1 reads ENHRY; CDR2 reads SYGVKD. The CDR3 has 14 residues.

In this sample, this clonotype turned up a few times. The chain links TRBV25-1 to TRBJ2-5, with D perhaps being TRBD1 or TRBD2 (5 bases each). CDR3 length: 15 amino acids. Per the germline V gene, CDR1 is MGHDK and CDR2 is SYGVNS. Deletions cut 3 bases from V and 4 bases from J, with 15 bases between. CDR3 DNA: TGTGCCAGCAGTGAGTGGGACGGTCCGGGAGAGACCCAGTACTTC. Its protein is CASSEWDGPGETQYF.

J is TRBJ2-1 and V is TRBV20-1, with 14 bases aligning to TRBD2. Germline V gives CDR1 DFQATT, CDR2 SNEGSKA (reference sequence). Trimming removed 5 bases from V and 9 bases from J; junction bases left unmatched: 3. The CDR3 contains 13 residues. The CDR3 DNA is TGCAGTGCTTGGACTAGCGGGGGGACTGAGCAGTTCTTC. This gives the protein CSAWTSGGTEQFF.

This chain connects TRBV27 to TRBJ2-1; no clear D gene. The germline V and J ends were trimmed by 3 bases and 6 bases, with 21 bases remaining between them. Germline loops: CDR1 MNHEY, CDR2 SMNVEV (reference sequence). The CDR3 length is 17 residues. Written as DNA, the CDR3 is TGTGCCAGCAGTTTGGTGTCGGGCGCAATATTGGGCAATGAGCAGTTCTTC. Protein sequence: CASSLVSGAILGNEQFF.

This clonotype was seen a single time. At one end, the junction sequence differs from germline, possibly due to a read error. This sequence joins TRBV9 and TRBJ2-7; D is possibly TRBD1 (5 bases). The CDR3 totals 15 residues. Germline V CDR1 and CDR2: SGDLS, YYNGEE. The CDR3 DNA follows: TGTGCCAGCAGCGTAGAGGGCAGGGAAGTAAACGAACAGTACTTC. Protein sequence: CASSVEGREVNEQYF.

Comment on this clonotype: An end of the junction does not agree with germline; a read error may underlie this. This chain joins TRBV3-1 and TRBJ2-1, with TRBD2 identical over 7 bases. Germline V CDR1 and CDR2: LGHDT, YNNKEL (reference sequence). This CDR3 has 16 residues. The DNA for the CDR3 is TGTGCCAGCGGCCAAGATTTAGGCGGGGGACACAATGAGCAGTTCTTC. This encodes CASGQDLGGGHNEQFF.

V and J are TRBV3-1 and TRBJ1-6; D possibly corresponds to TRBD1 (6 bases). Germline-derived CDR1 and CDR2 are LGHDT and YNNKEL (reference sequence). Trimming cost V 3 bases and J 6 bases, with 12 bases left between them. The CDR3 is made up of 15 amino acids. The CDR3 reads CASSQVRGGNSPLHF. The CDR3 DNA follows: TGTGCCAGCAGCCAGGTTCGAGGGGGTAATTCACCCCTCCACTTT. The full variable domain, its missing parts supplied by reference TRBV3-1 and TRBJ1-6, is DTAVSQTPKYLVTQMGNDKSIKCEQNLGHDTMYWYKQDSKKFLKIMFSYNNKELIINETVPNRFSPKSPDKAHLNLHINSLELGDSAVYFCASSQVRGGNSPLHFGNGTRLTVT.

The chain uses TRBV7-3 and TRBJ2-2; D unclear. Germline lookup yields CDR1 SGHTA and CDR2 FQGTGA. V was trimmed by 8 bases and J by 6 bases, leaving 13 bases between them. The CDR3 extends over 13 amino acids. CDR3 in amino acids: CASGPGPSGELFF. The CDR3 DNA is TGTGCCAGCGGACCCGGGCCTTCCGGGGAGCTGTTTTTT.

The rearrangement uses TRBV5-1 and TRBJ2-4; 11 nucleotides match TRBD1. TRBJ2-7 matches the DNA end more closely, so the J call is doubtful. The CDR3 extends over 16 amino acids. Germline CDR1 and CDR2: SGHRS and YFSETQ. CDR3 region: CASSFHGTGGRYEQYF. CDR3 nucleotide sequence: TGCGCCAGCAGCTTTCACGGGACAGGGGGTCGGTACGAGCAGTACTTC.

This clonotype has more than one count but fewer than ten. This rearrangement joins TRBV20-1 to TRBJ2-5; D is possibly TRBD2 (7 bases). Germline assignment: CDR1 DFQATT and CDR2 SNEGSKA (reference sequence). The V and J ends lost 6 bases and 5 bases respectively, with 19 bases between them. The CDR3 consists of 14 residues. CDR3 in amino acids: CSAKDGGPVETQYF. The CDR3 DNA reads as TGCAGTGCGAAAGACGGGGGGCCTGTCGAGACCCAGTACTTC.

J is TRBJ2-3 and V is TRBV5-1; either TRBD1 or TRBD2 may supply D (5 bases each). The CDR3 runs 14 residues. The V gene lost 5 bases and the J gene lost 2 bases, with 12 bases spanning the gap. CDR1 and CDR2 (germline): SGHRS, YFSETQ. DNA for the CDR3: TGCGCCAGCAGACACCGGGACCCCACAGATACGCAGTATTTT. Translated: CASRHRDPTDTQYF.

This clonotype has just a few counts. This chain joins TRBV28 and TRBJ2-2; D unresolved. Germline V gene lookup returns CDR1 MDHEN and CDR2 SYDVKM. V lost 8 bases to trimming and J lost 2 bases, with 9 bases between them. CDR3 size: 13 residues. This chain's CDR3 is CASDKINTGELFF. CDR3 sequence (DNA): TGTGCCAGCGACAAGATTAACACCGGGGAGCTGTTTTTT.

This clonotype was counted ten times or more. The genes are TRBV11-2 and TRBJ2-4; TRBD1 is a possible D gene (6 bases). This CDR3 is 16 amino acids long. V lost 0 bases and J lost 13, with 22 bases in between. Per the germline V gene, CDR1 is SGHAT and CDR2 is FQNNGV. This CDR3 reads CASSLEAWTVPKGQYF. CDR3 nucleotides: TGTGCCAGCAGCTTAGAGGCCTGGACAGTGCCAAAGGGGCAGTACTTC.

About this clonotype itself: The junction does not match germline at one end; this may be a read error. The rearrangement uses TRBV7-7 and TRBJ2-1; 8 nucleotides agree with TRBD1. CDR3 length: 14 residues. CDR1 is SSHAT, CDR2 FNYEAQ, per germline (reference sequence). Here the CDR3 reads CASSFGQGGDEQFF. DNA of the CDR3: TGTGCTAGCAGCTTTGGACAGGGTGGTGATGAGCAGTTCTTC. Based on the CDR3 plus reference TRBV7-7 and TRBJ2-1, the full variable domain is GAGVSQSPRYKVTKRGQDVTLRCDPISSHATLYWYQQALGQGPEFLTYFNYEAQPDKSGLPSDRFSAERPEGSISTLTIQRTEQRDSAMYRCASSFGQGGDEQFFGPGTRLTVL.

The chain's CDR3 is CASSYDINQPQHF. The CDR3 DNA reads TGTGCCAGCAGTTACGATATCAATCAGCCCCAGCATTTT. The V call is TRBV6-5, the J call TRBJ1-5; D call uncertain. Trimming shortened V by 2 bases and J by 3 bases, and 5 bases separated the two germline ends. This CDR3 spans 13 amino acids. Germline-derived CDR1 and CDR2 are MNHEY and SVGAGI.